The present T cell receptor beta chain was sequenced within a study of PD-1 blockade in classical Hodgkin lymphoma. Study in general: Intravenous infusions of nivolumab 3 mg/kg reached patients every 2 weeks.

No patient escaped relapse after autologous stem cell transplantation, and brentuximab vedotin exposure varied. In regard to this clone: Its antigen is still unknown.

Study outcomes and limitations: TCR diversity at baseline was reported to be reduced in newly diagnosed patients relative to healthy donors. Similar baseline diversity was found in complete responders and newly diagnosed patients.

TCRdb keeps only in-frame clones here, not all; method: immunoSEQ multiplex PCR. The repertoire holds about 40,000 clones, with 85% to 90% as singletons. V dropped 6 bases and J dropped 1; count of bases not matched to a gene: 0. Germline V gives CDR1 MNHEY, CDR2 SVGAGI. This CDR3 has 12 residues. This chain links TRBV6-5 with TRBJ2-7; 7 positions agree with TRBD2. This material consisted of peripheral blood mononuclear cells (PBMCs), taken at baseline. The clonotype was recovered from a human donor with classical Hodgkin lymphoma. The CDR3 DNA follows: TGTGCCAGCAGGGGGGGGTCCTACGAGCAGTACTTC. It is translated as CASRGGSYEQYF.